Reported below is one TCR beta chain. Profiled with immunoSEQ multiplex PCR; TCRdb holds only in-frame clones, not every one. This sample yields over 120,000 clones, of which 77% are seen a single time; 9% to 10% belongs to the top ten. The sample originates from a study of blood T cell repertoires in COVID-19. At the level of the study: Italy, Spain and the United States were the sources of the convalescent and acute COVID-19 samples.

There are 16 residues in the CDR3. The germline gives CDR1 MDHEN, CDR2 SYDVKM. Trimming cost V 4 bases and J 9 bases; bases outside gene matches: 9. This clonotype originated in a woman between 45 and 60 years old with active or convalescent COVID-19. V gene TRBV28 combines with J gene TRBJ2-1, with TRBD2 matching 13 bases. The sequencing input was peripheral blood. CDR3 DNA sequence: TGTGCCAGCAGTTCCCTTGGACTAGCGGGAGAAGGTGAGCAGTTCTTC. It specifies CASSSLGLAGEGEQFF.